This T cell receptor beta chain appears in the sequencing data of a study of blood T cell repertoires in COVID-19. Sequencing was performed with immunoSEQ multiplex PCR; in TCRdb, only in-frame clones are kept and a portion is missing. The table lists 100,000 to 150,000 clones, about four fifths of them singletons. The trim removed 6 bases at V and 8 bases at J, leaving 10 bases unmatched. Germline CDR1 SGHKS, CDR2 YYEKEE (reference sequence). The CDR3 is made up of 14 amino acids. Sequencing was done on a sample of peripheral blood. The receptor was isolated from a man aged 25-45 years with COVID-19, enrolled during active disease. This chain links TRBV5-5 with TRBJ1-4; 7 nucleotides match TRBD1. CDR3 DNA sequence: TGTGCCAGCAACCCCCTAGGGGGCCCGGAAAAACTGTTTTTT. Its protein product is CASNPLGGPEKLFF.